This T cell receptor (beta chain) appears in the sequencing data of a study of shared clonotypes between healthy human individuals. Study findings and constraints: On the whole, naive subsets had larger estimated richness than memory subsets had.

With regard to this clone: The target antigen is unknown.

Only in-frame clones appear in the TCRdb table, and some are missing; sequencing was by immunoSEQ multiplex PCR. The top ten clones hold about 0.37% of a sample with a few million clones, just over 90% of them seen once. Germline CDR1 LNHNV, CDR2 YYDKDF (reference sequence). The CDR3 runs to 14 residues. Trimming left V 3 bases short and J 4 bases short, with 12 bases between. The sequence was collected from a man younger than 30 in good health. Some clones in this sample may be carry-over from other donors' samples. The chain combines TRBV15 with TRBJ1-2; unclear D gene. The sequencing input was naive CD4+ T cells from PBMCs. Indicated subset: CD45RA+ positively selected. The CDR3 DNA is TGTGCCACCAGCAGGCGGGCTTCAACCTATGGCTACACCTTC. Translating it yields CATSRRASTYGYTF.